This T cell receptor beta chain was retrieved from a study of cytomegalovirus exposure and HLA in healthy donors. Deletions cut 3 bases from V and 4 bases from J, with 9 bases between. The CDR3 length is 13 residues. Germline lookup yields CDR1 SGHNT and CDR2 YENEEA. Primers for the PCR totalled 60 Vbeta and 13 Jbeta. The method was immunoSEQ multiplex PCR; TCRdb's version includes in-frame clones alone and lacks a portion of them. The repertoire holds roughly 70,000 clones, with 75% as singletons. The chain has TRBV11-3 and TRBJ1-1; D is unclear. This TCR was recovered from a man between 65 and 79 years old in good health and CMV-seronegative. Sequenced sample: PBMCs. The CDR3 nucleotides are TGTGCCAGCAGCTTTACTCGGGGCACTGAAGCTTTCTTT. The encoded protein is CASSFTRGTEAFF.